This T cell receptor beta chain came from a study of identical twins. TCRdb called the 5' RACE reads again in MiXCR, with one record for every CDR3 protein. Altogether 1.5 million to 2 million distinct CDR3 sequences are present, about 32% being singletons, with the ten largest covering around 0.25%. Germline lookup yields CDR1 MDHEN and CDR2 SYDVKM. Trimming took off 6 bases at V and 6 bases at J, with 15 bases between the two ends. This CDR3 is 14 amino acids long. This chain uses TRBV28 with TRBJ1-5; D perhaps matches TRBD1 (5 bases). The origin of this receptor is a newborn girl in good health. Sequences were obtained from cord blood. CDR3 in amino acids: CASSLARVIQPQHF. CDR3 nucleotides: TGTGCCAGCAGCTTAGCCAGGGTGATTCAGCCCCAGCATTTT.